The T cell receptor beta chain described here comes from a study of post-analysis software for immune sequencing data (dated by TCRdb to between 2014 and 2016). Study-wide context: Disease courses on record covered relapsing-remitting, secondary progressive and progressive-relapsing multiple sclerosis, though some patients had no subtype annotation. The patient repertoires were compared against more than 10 previously published healthy control repertoires obtained from donors aged about 6 to 28 years. A subset of samples was prepared in parallel using single-end sample barcoding, then pooled and co-amplified after Illumina adapter ligation. Study-wide conclusions, independent of this receptor: Compared with controls, multiple sclerosis patients had significantly lower normalized Chao1 diversity, a finding suggesting substantial peripheral T-cell clonal expansion. When samples were clustered directly using the F measure, samples prepared in the same batch co-clustered strongly, which prompted a batch-effect correction. The multiple sclerosis patient group was slightly younger than the control group.

To demonstrate the VDJtools post-analysis software, the study profiled TCR beta repertoires from the peripheral blood of 13 young patients with multiple sclerosis. Multiple sclerosis patients were children and adolescents aged about 6 to 15 years. To prepare the library, PCR was applied. The instrument given in TCRdb is Illumina HiSeq 2500. Unique molecular identifiers were incorporated into TCR beta cDNA libraries to reduce PCR and sequencing biases. Some 500,000 cDNA molecules were obtained for every 1 to 10 million input T cells, so each molecule roughly corresponded to one T cell. The same protocol used for the earlier healthy control dataset was applied to prepare and sequence the patient libraries. Within a given batch, samples were prepared together, multiplexed and sequenced on the same HiSeq lane. From the authors' description of their analysis: Raw barcoded reads were processed with MIGEC, discarding single-read molecular identifier groups before consensus assembly and CDR3 extraction. Clonotype tables were post-analysed with VDJtools, and diversity was normalized by down-sampling all datasets to the smallest sample size. Repertoire overlap clustering matched CDR3 amino acid but not nucleotide sequences to correct batch-related cross-sample contamination. TCRdb's own reprocessing of the public reads used fastp at Q25 and MiXCR and kept productive beta chains. Rows matching on CDR3 protein sequence are summarized as one entry with the most common DNA and genes. These V and J calls rely on TCRdb rather than the paper's analysis. The sample yields roughly 400,000 distinct CDR3 sequences; over 30% were counted once. Under 9% of the sample is held by the ten biggest clonotypes.

In its sample, this clonotype was seen a few times. Its specific antigen is unknown. Base qualities are not recorded, but no much larger clone differs from it by a single base. Source material: blood. The TCR comes from a girl aged 2 to 10 with multiple sclerosis.

The CDR3 protein: CASSLGDSPYEQYF. The nucleotide sequence is given as TGTGCCAGCAGTTTGGGCGACAGCCCCTACGAGCAGTACTTC. This chain joins TRBV12-3 or TRBV12-4 to TRBJ2-5, and the D gene may be TRBD1, 5 bases matching. The end of the DNA aligns better with TRBJ2-7, so the J call may be wrong. The CDR3 has 14 amino acids, counting the end cysteine and phenylalanine. Only CDR3 DNA remains: 42 bases, in frame from the first base.